Presented here are 12 T cell receptor beta chains from one specimen sequenced in a study of T cells in Graves' hyperthyroidism and ophthalmopathy (dated by TCRdb to the late 2010s). The receptor library was made with multiplex PCR. The sample was run on an Illumina HiSeq 2000. The TCR beta CDR3 regions were amplified from RNA transcripts. The TCR CDR3 was subjected to a first round of RT-PCR using the HTBI primer set and the Qiagen OneStep RT-PCR kit. The raw public data were reprocessed by TCRdb itself: fastp quality trimming at Q25, MiXCR clonotype calling, in-frame beta chains only. For every CDR3 protein sequence, its rows merge into one entry that carries the most common genes and DNA. The sample profile shows 540,000 or so distinct CDR3 sequences; approximately 14% of them were found once. 7.3% of the sample is taken by the ten largest. Sequenced material: blood. The origin of the receptors is a young woman with Graves' hyperthyroidism.

V gene TRBV10-2 combines with J gene TRBJ1-6; 7 bases are shared with TRBD1. Germline V gene data show CDR1 as WSHSY and CDR2 as SAAADI. The length of the CDR3 is 15 residues. Trimming took 2 bases from V and 5 from J; bases not matched to a gene: 3. The CDR3 nucleotides read TGCGCCAGCAGTGAGGACAGGGACGATAATTCACCCCTCCACTTT. This codes for CASSEDRDDNSPLHF.

This clonotype was observed a handful of times. V usage is TRBV15 and J usage is TRBJ1-4; 8 bases are a match to TRBD1. In germline, CDR1 is LNHNV, CDR2 YYDKDF (reference sequence). This CDR3 contains 15 residues. The V and J ends lost 3 bases and 2 bases, in that order; junction bases with no gene match: 2. DNA of the CDR3: TGTGCCACCAGCAGGACAGGGGCCACTAATGAAAAACTGTTTTTT. Protein: CATSRTGATNEKLFF. The entire variable domain, with the rest obtained from reference TRBV15 and TRBJ1-4, is as follows: DAMVIQNPRYQVTQFGKPVTLSCSQTLNHNVMYWYQQKSSQAPKLLFHYYDKDFNNEADTPDNFQSRRPNTSFCFLDIRSPGLGDTAMYLCATSRTGATNEKLFFGSGTQLSVL.

In this sample, this clonotype turned up many times. This chain uses TRBV5-1 with TRBJ2-7; 10 positions match TRBD2. CDR3 length equals 16 residues. Germline V gene data show CDR1 as SGHRS and CDR2 as YFSETQ. Trimming took 0 bases from V and 0 from J; bases not matched to a gene: 3. CDR3 bases: TGCGCCAGCAGCTTGGAGTCTAGCGGGAGCTCCTACGAGCAGTACTTC. It codes for CASSLESSGSSYEQYF. Full variable domain (rest looked up from reference TRBV5-1 and TRBJ2-7): KAGVTQTPRYLIKTRGQQVTLSCSPISGHRSVSWYQQTPGQGLQFLFEYFSETQRNKGNFPGRFSGRQFSNSRSEMNVSTLELGDSALYLCASSLESSGSSYEQYFGPGTRLTVT.

This clonotype has a handful of counts. The V call is TRBV10-2, the J call TRBJ2-5, with a weak D call TRBD2 (7 bases). Per germline, CDR1 WSHSY and CDR2 SAAADI. This CDR3 has 16 residues. V lost 5 bases and J lost 9, with 25 bases in between. The CDR3 region is CASSPVGAGVPRAQYF. CDR3 in DNA: TGCGCCAGCAGTCCCGTGGGGGCGGGAGTCCCCCGAGCCCAGTACTTC.

V gene TRBV24-1 combines with J gene TRBJ2-2; tentative D call: TRBD2 (5 bases). V lost 3 bases, J lost 7 bases, and 14 bases lay in between. Germline V gives CDR1 KGHDR, CDR2 SFDVKD. CDR3 length equals 15 residues. The CDR3 sequence: CATSDPGRGSGELFF. CDR3 nucleotide sequence: TGTGCCACCAGTGATCCCGGACGGGGTAGCGGGGAGCTGTTTTTT.

This clonotype was counted at least ten times. The CDR3 DNA reads as TGTGCCAGCAGTGTGGCGGGAAGCAATCAGCCCCAGCATTTT. It is translated as CASSVAGSNQPQHF. The chain links TRBV2 to TRBJ1-5; D unclear. Trimming took 4 bases from V and 1 from J, leaving 8 bases between them. The CDR3 extends over 14 amino acids. Germline V gene data show CDR1 as SNHLY and CDR2 as FYNNEI.

The sample holds a few counts of this clonotype. This chain connects TRBV6-1 to TRBJ2-7; D gene uncertain. Between the trimmed V and J ends, which lost 3 bases and 4 bases, there was a span of 16 bases. CDR3 length: 15 amino acids. CDR1 is MNHNS and CDR2 is SASEGT in the germline V gene. CDR3 sequence: CASSDGVSGPYEQYF. CDR3 nucleotides: TGTGCCAGCAGTGACGGAGTCAGTGGTCCATACGAGCAGTACTTC.

This clonotype was observed at least ten times. This rearrangement joins TRBV6-1 to TRBJ2-2; D is perhaps TRBD2 (5 bases). The V gene lost 5 bases and the J gene lost 2 bases, with 9 bases spanning the gap. The CDR3 runs 14 residues. CDR1 and CDR2 (germline): MNHNS, SASEGT. CDR3 nucleotides: TGTGCCAGCAGTTCGGGATCTAACACCGGGGAGCTGTTTTTT. Encoded protein: CASSSGSNTGELFF.

This clonotype was counted at least ten times. The chain employs TRBV3-1 and TRBJ1-1, with D unresolved. V lost 2 bases and J lost 0, with 7 bases in between. CDR1 and CDR2 (germline): LGHDT, YNNKEL (reference sequence). The CDR3 is 14 amino acids. The CDR3: CASSQFAMNTEAFF. The CDR3 DNA reads TGTGCCAGCAGCCAATTTGCGATGAACACTGAAGCTTTCTTT.

This clonotype was counted many times. The chain has TRBV18 and TRBJ1-1, with TRBD1 as a possible D gene (5 bases). The CDR3 loop spans 13 amino acids. V lost 2 bases and J 3 bases, leaving 7 bases between the germline ends. Germline V lookup: CDR1 KGHSH, CDR2 LQKENI. For the CDR3, the DNA is TGTGCCAGCTCACCAAAACAGGACACTGAAGCTTTCTTT. Translated: CASSPKQDTEAFF.

This chain uses TRBV6-2 or TRBV6-3 with TRBJ2-1; 10 nucleotides agree with TRBD1. In germline, CDR1 is MNHEY, CDR2 SVGEGT. J gave up 9 bases and V 5 bases, and 13 bases lay outside the gene matches. The CDR3 covers 16 residues. The CDR3 is CASSHSFGTGAAEQFF. CDR3 in DNA: TGTGCCAGCAGTCACAGCTTTGGGACAGGGGCGGCTGAGCAGTTCTTC.

The CDR3 spells CASSFLGDTEQFF. CDR3 in DNA: TGTGCCAGCAGTTTTTTAGGGGACACTGAGCAGTTCTTC. The genes are TRBV12-3 or TRBV12-4 and TRBJ2-1; weak D call: TRBD1 (6 bases). There are 13 residues in the CDR3. With 3 bases removed from V and 9 bases from J, the gap between germline ends came to 12 bases.